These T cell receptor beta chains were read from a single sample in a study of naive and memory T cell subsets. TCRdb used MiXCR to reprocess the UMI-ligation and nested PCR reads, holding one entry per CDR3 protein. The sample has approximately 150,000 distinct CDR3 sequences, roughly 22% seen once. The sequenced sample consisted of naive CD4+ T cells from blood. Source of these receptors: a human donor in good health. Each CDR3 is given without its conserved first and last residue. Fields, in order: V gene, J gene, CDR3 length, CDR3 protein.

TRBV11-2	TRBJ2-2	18	ASSLLLAGRRLSGTGELF
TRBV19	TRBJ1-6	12	ASSIRGDNSPLH
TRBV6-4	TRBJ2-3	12	ASRDGLAGDTQY
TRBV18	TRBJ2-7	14	ASSPPQVSGRPEQY
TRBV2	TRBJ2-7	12	ASSDVGIKYEQY
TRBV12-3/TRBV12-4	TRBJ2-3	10	ASSQVTDTQY
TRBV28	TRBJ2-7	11	ASSSGPAYEQY
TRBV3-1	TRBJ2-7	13	ASSQRSTGVGEQY
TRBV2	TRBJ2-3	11	ASSVMGGDTQY
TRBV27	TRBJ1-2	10	ASSSDSYGYT
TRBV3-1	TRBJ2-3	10	ASSQVKHTQY
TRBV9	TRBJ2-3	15	ASSVVGTGGGTDTQY
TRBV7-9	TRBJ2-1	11	ASSFPPGAEQF
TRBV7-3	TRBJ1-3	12	ASSLPQGFNTIY
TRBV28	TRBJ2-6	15	ASSLTGLSSGANVLT
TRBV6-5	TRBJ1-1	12	ASSYQGLNTEAF
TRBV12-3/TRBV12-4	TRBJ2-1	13	ASSLIGQGAGEQF
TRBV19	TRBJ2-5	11	ASRTQGSETQY
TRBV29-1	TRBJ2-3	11	SDLAGGTDTQY
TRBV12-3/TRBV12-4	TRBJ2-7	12	ASSFNDSPYEQY
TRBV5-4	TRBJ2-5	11	ASSLWLGETQY
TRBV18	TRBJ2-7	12	ASSPGQGLSEQY
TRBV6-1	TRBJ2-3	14	ASSEFGSVGTDTQY
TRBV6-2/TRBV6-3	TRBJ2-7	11	ASSPATSYEQY
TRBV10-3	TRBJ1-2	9	ATGTVRGYT
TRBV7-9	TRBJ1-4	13	ASSLSPRTNEKLF
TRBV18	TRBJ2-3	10	ASSPSTDTQY
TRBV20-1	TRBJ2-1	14	SARVGAGGGYNEQF
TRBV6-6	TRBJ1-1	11	ASNPRRTGEAF
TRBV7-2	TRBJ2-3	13	ASSLEGSYTDTQY
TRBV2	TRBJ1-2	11	ASSEEVSYGYT
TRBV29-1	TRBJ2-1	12	SVRTGKGDNEQF
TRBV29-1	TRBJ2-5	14	SVEGGAGGIQETQY
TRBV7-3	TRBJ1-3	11	ASGPAGGNTIY
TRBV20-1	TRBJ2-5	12	SARPRQGWETQY
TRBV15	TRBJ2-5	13	ATSRDRAPRETQY
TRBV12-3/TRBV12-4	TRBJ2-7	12	ASSEGPPVYEQY
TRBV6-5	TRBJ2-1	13	ASSYSKGFGNEQF
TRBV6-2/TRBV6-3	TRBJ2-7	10	ASRRPRDEQY
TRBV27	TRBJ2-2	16	ASIYKLNRDRGTGELF
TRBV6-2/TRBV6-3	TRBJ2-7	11	ASRKDRVYEQY
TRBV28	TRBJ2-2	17	ASSSPWTSGRANTGELF
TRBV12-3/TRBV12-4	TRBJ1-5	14	ASRETGDYSNQPQH
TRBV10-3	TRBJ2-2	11	AISDYGTGELF